This T cell receptor beta chain was identified during a study of T cells in Graves' hyperthyroidism and ophthalmopathy. Overall study findings and caveats: Ophthalmopathy, as predicted by the model, came a median roughly 6.3 months after the prediction. Blood also contained most expanded thyroid clonotypes above 0.001.

Template material for amplifying TCR beta CDR3 regions consisted of RNA transcripts. First-round RT-PCR with HTBI primers amplified the TCR CDR3 region. Using its own MiXCR run on the multiplex PCR reads, TCRdb lists one record per CDR3 protein. The repertoire has around 600,000 distinct CDR3 sequences, over 12% of them found once; the top ten carry 6.5% to 9%. V lost 3 bases and J lost 2; bases outside the gene matches: 12. This CDR3 has 17 residues. Germline CDR1 and CDR2: KGHSH and LQKENI. This clonotype was recorded a few times. What it binds is not known. Lactation, pregnancy, other autoimmune disease or uncontrolled infection led to exclusion of patients.

This TCR derives from a woman aged 18-29 years with Graves' ophthalmopathy. What was sequenced was blood. The chain joins TRBV18 to TRBJ2-7, with 8 bases lining up with TRBD2. CDR3 loop: CASSPGGGGPLTYEQYF. CDR3 DNA sequence: TGTGCCAGCTCACCGGGGGGCGGGGGGCCCCTGACCTACGAGCAGTACTTC.